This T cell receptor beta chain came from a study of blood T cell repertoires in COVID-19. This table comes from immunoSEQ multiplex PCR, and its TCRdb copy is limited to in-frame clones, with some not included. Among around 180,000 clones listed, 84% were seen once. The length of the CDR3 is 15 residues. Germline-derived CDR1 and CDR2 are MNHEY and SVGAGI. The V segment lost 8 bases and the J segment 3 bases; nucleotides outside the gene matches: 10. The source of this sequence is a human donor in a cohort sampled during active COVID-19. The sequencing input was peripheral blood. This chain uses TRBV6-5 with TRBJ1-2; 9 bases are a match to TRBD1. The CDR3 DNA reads TGTGCCAGCGCTACCAACAGGGGGCTTGACTATGGCTACACCTTC. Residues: CASATNRGLDYGYTF.